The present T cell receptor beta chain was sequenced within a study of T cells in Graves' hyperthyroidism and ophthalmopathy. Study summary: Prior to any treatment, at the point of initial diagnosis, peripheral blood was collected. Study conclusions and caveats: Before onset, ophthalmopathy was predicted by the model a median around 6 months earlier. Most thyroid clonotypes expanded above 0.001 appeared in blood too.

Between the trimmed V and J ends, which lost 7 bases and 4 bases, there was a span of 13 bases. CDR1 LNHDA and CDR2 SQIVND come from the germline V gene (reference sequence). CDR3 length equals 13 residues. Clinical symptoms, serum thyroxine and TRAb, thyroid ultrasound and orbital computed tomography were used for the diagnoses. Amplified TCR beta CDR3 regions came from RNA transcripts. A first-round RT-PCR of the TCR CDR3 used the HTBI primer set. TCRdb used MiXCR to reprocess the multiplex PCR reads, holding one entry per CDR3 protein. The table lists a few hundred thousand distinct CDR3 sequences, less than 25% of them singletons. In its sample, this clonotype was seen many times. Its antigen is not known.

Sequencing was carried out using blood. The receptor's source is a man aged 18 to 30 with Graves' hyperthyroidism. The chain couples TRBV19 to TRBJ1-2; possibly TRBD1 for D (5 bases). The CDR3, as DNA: TGTGCCAGTAATCAGGGTTGGGCCTATGGCTACACCTTC. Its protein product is CASNQGWAYGYTF. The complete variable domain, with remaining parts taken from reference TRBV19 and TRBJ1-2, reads DGGITQSPKYLFRKEGQNVTLSCEQNLNHDAMYWYRQDPGQGLRLIYYSQIVNDFQKGDIAEGYSVSREKKESFPLTVTSAQKNPTAFYLCASNQGWAYGYTFGSGTRLTVV.